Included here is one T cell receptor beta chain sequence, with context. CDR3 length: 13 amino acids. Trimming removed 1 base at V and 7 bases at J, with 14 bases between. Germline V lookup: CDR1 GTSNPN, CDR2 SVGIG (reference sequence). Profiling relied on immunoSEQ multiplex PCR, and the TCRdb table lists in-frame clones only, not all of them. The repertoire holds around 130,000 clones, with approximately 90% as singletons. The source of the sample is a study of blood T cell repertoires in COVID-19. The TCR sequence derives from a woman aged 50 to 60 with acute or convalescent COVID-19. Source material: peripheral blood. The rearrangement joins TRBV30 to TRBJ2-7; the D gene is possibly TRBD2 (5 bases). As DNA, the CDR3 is TGTGCCTGGAGTGCCGGGAACTTTGGGGAGCAGTACTTC. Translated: CAWSAGNFGEQYF.